A single sample is the source of the 22 T cell receptor beta chains below, sequenced in a study of molecular identifiers for immune sequencing clone quantification. TCRdb re-derived calls from the PCR reads in MiXCR, one entry per CDR3 protein. The table includes over 600,000 distinct CDR3 sequences, 15% to 20% detected once. Sequenced: naive CD8+ T cells from blood, with Jurkat cell RNA spiked in. The subset was: FACS-sorted CD8+CD4-CCR7+CD45RA+ naive T cells. All receptors come from a human donor in good health. Some libraries in this study had Jurkat cell RNA spiked in.

In regard to this clonotype: Being one base from a much bigger clone, this may be a read error. J is TRBJ2-6 and V is TRBV7-2, with D tentatively TRBD2 (7 bases). The CDR3 has 22 amino acids. Per the germline V gene, CDR1 is SGHTA and CDR2 is FQGNSA. V gave up 5 bases and J gave up 3 bases, with 32 bases separating them. CDR3 coding DNA: TGTGCCAGCAGCCCGTACAGGGAGGGTCTAATATCGACAAGAATTGGGGCCAACGTCCTGACTTTC. This codes for CASSPYREGLISTRIGANVLTF.

This clonotype was seen only a few times. This chain connects TRBV6-2 or TRBV6-3 to TRBJ2-1; no clear D. Germline values: CDR1 MNHEY, CDR2 SVGEGT. Trimming took off 8 bases at V and 8 bases at J, with 7 bases between the two ends. The CDR3 consists of 10 residues. In DNA, the CDR3 is TGTGCCAGCGGCTGGGATGAGCAGTTCTTC. Amino acids: CASGWDEQFF.

The sample holds many counts of this clonotype. The chain carries TRBV12-3 or TRBV12-4 and TRBJ2-3; D is possibly TRBD1 (5 bases). V was trimmed by 4 bases and J by 2 bases, leaving 25 bases between them. The CDR3 consists of 19 residues. The CDR3 protein is CASSSVKQALRENTDTQYF. As DNA, the CDR3 is TGTGCCAGCAGTTCCGTTAAACAGGCCCTCCGAGAAAACACAGATACGCAGTATTTT.

This clonotype was counted at least ten times. The V and J genes are TRBV7-8 and TRBJ2-5; 9 bases are shared with TRBD2. CDR1 is SGHVS, CDR2 FQNEAQ, per germline. CDR3 length: 15 residues. V shed 5 bases, J shed 3 bases, and the junction held 7 bases outside the gene matches. The CDR3 here is CASSVSGRWEETQYF. CDR3 DNA: TGTGCCAGCAGCGTTAGCGGGAGATGGGAAGAGACCCAGTACTTC.

As concerns this clonotype: A much larger clone is a single base away; this may be a read error. This chain links TRBV9 with TRBJ2-1, with D possibly TRBD2 on 6 matching bases. The V gene's germline CDR1 is SGDLS and CDR2 YYNGEE. This CDR3 is built from 17 residues. The CDR3 spells CAGSVAGAGSSYNEQFF. CDR3 coding DNA: TGTGCCGGCAGCGTAGCAGGAGCGGGCAGCTCCTACAATGAGCAGTTCTTC.

Comments on this clonotype: A much larger clonotype is one base distant, so this may be a read error. V gene TRBV6-1 combines with J gene TRBJ1-2, with D perhaps TRBD1 (5 bases). Germline V CDR1 and CDR2: MNHNS, SASEGT. There are 15 residues in the CDR3. The chain's CDR3 is CASSDNDRYIYGCTF. The CDR3, as DNA: TGTGCCAGCAGTGATAATGACAGATATATCTATGGCTGCACCTTC.

This clonotype was observed a few times. The V and J genes are TRBV20-1 and TRBJ2-7; D is unresolved. Trimming took 4 bases from V and 0 from J, leaving 7 bases between them. The CDR3 is 12 residues long. Germline CDR1 is DFQATT and CDR2 is SNEGSKA (reference sequence). Here the CDR3 reads CSAIPGSYEQYF. The CDR3 nucleotides are TGCAGTGCTATCCCGGGCTCCTACGAGCAGTACTTC.

In the case of this clonotype: This may come from a read error, since a much larger clone is one base off. Given the absence of the conserved phenylalanine or tryptophan at the CDR3 end, a read error is likely. The genes are TRBV4-3 and TRBJ2-5; perhaps TRBD1 as D (6 bases). V was cut by 1 base and J by 1 base, with 7 bases left in between. This CDR3 has 14 residues. The germline gives CDR1 LGHNA, CDR2 YSLEER. The DNA of the CDR3 is TGCGCCAGCAGCCAAGCGACAGGCCAAGAGACCCAGTACTCC. Its translation is CASSQATGQETQYS.

On this clonotype itself: A much larger clone lies one base from this, so it may be a read error. This chain connects TRBV29-1 to TRBJ2-5; D perhaps matches TRBD1 (6 bases). CDR1 and CDR2 from the germline V gene are SQVTM and ANQGSEA. This CDR3 comprises 13 residues. CDR3 in amino acids: CCVEPGHKKTQYF. DNA of the CDR3: TGCTGCGTGGAACCGGGACATAAAAAGACCCAGTACTTC.

This clonotype was counted many times. V and J are TRBV5-4 and TRBJ2-3; 7 bases map to TRBD1. There are 17 residues in the CDR3. The V and J ends lost 3 bases and 0 bases, in that order; junction bases with no gene match: 10. CDR1 and CDR2 (germline): SGHNT, YYREEE (reference sequence). CDR3 loop: CASSSATDRSSTDTQYF. CDR3 nucleotides: TGTGCCAGCAGCTCCGCTACGGACAGGTCCAGCACAGATACGCAGTATTTT.

With regard to this clonotype: It may be a read error: a sequence one base away is much more abundant. This chain uses TRBV30 with TRBJ2-1, with D possibly TRBD2 on 6 matching bases. The CDR3 has 14 amino acids. In germline, CDR1 is GTSNPN, CDR2 SVGIG (reference sequence). The CDR3 DNA reads as TGTGCCTGGAGTTTGGTTGCGGGATACAATGAGCGGTTCTTC. Translation: CAWSLVAGYNERFF.

Ten or more counts support this clonotype. V usage is TRBV2 and J usage is TRBJ2-7; 7 bases match TRBD1. This CDR3 has 14 amino acids. V lost 5 bases, J lost 6 bases, and 10 bases stayed unmatched. Germline V gene sequence: CDR1 SNHLY, CDR2 FYNNEI. The CDR3: CASSPTGSAPEQYF. CDR3 bases: TGTGCCAGCAGTCCGACAGGGAGTGCGCCCGAGCAGTACTTC.

V and J are TRBV9 and TRBJ1-1; unclear D gene. Per the germline V gene, CDR1 is SGDLS and CDR2 is YYNGEE. CDR3 length: 13 residues. V lost 2 bases to trimming and J lost 3 bases, with 8 bases between them. The CDR3 region is CASSVGVDTEAFF. The CDR3 coding sequence is TGTGCCAGCAGCGTTGGGGTGGACACTGAAGCTTTCTTT.

The chain employs TRBV9 and TRBJ2-1, with D possibly being TRBD2 (6 bases). Deletions cut 3 bases from V and 6 bases from J, with 10 bases between. Germline V CDR1 and CDR2: SGDLS, YYNGEE. This CDR3 has 13 residues. The CDR3, as DNA: TGTGCCAGCAGCGCAATGGAGGGCAATGAGCAGTTCTTC. Amino acids: CASSAMEGNEQFF.

Comment on this clonotype: It may be a read error: a sequence one base away is much more abundant. The chain recombines TRBV28 with TRBJ1-3; TRBD1 might be the D (6 bases). The CDR3 has 15 amino acids. CDR1 and CDR2 from the germline V gene are MDHEN and SYDVKM. The CDR3 DNA sequence: TGTGCCAACAGTTTGGGGGCTTCGGATGGAAACACCATATATTTT. Its protein is CANSLGASDGNTIYF.

In this sample, this clonotype turned up many times. The rearrangement uses TRBV30 and TRBJ2-4; 11 nucleotides agree with TRBD2. This CDR3 has 13 amino acids. The germline V gene has CDR1 GTSNPN and CDR2 SVGIG (reference sequence). The J segment lost 8 bases and the V segment lost 3 bases, leaving 3 bases of the junction unmatched. The CDR3 here is CAWSTSGGYIQYF. As DNA, the CDR3 is TGTGCCTGGAGCACTAGCGGGGGTTACATTCAGTACTTC.

With regard to this clonotype: A read error may be the cause here, since a much bigger clone is one base away. The rearrangement links TRBV28 to TRBJ1-1; D unclear. Looked up from germline, CDR1 is MDHEN and CDR2 is SYDVKM. Trimming shortened V by 2 bases and J by 8 bases, and 9 bases separated the two germline ends. This CDR3 is built from 12 residues. The CDR3 DNA follows: TGTGCCAGCAGTTTAGCACGGATGGAAGCTTTCTTT. This encodes CASSLARMEAFF.

The chain is built from TRBV21-1 and TRBJ2-3. TRBV21-1 is a recognized pseudogene. The CDR3 is made up of 17 amino acids. CDR3 nucleotide sequence: TGTGCCAGCAGCAAATTCACGGGGATCTTTGTCACAGATACGCAGTATTTT. Amino acids: CASSKFTGIFVTDTQYF.

This clonotype was found many times. The chain is built from TRBV7-6 and TRBJ1-4; 7 positions agree with TRBD1. CDR3 length: 16 residues. The trim removed 2 bases at V and 8 bases at J, leaving 11 bases unmatched. CDR1 SGHVS and CDR2 FNYEAQ come from the germline V gene. The CDR3 spells CASSLTGRGQGEKLFF. CDR3 bases: TGTGCCAGCAGCTTAACGGGAAGGGGGCAAGGAGAAAAACTGTTTTTT. The whole variable domain, filled in from reference TRBV7-6 and TRBJ1-4, reads GAGVSQSPRYKVTKRGQDVALRCDPISGHVSLYWYRQALGQGPEFLTYFNYEAQQDKSGLPNDRFSAERPEGSISTLTIQRTEQRDSAMYRCASSLTGRGQGEKLFFGSGTQLSVL.

To note about this clonotype: A much bigger clone sits one base away, suggesting this may be a read error. The rearrangement links TRBV9 to TRBJ2-7, with 8 bases fitting TRBD1. The length of the CDR3 is 14 residues. The germline V gene has CDR1 SGDLS and CDR2 YYNGEE. DNA of the CDR3: TGTGCCGGCAGCGTAGCAGGGGGCGCCTACGAGCAGTACTTC. Protein sequence: CAGSVAGGAYEQYF. Combining the CDR3 with reference TRBV9 and TRBJ2-7 gives the whole variable domain DSGVTQTPKHLITATGQRVTLRCSPRSGDLSVYWYQQSLDQGLQFLIQYYNGEERAKGNILERFSAQQFPDLHSELNLSSLELGDSALYFCAGSVAGGAYEQYFGPGTRLTVT.

About this clonotype itself: It may be a read error: a sequence one base away is much more abundant. The rearrangement joins TRBV4-3 to TRBJ2-5, with a possible D match to TRBD2 (6 bases). Per germline, CDR1 LGHNA and CDR2 YSLEER. V was pared by 1 base and J by 4 bases, with 16 bases between. This CDR3 contains 16 residues. The CDR3 spells CASSQGLVGGSETQYF. Written as DNA, the CDR3 is TGCGCCAGCAGCCAAGGACTAGTGGGAGGTTCAGAGACCCAGTACTTC.

This clonotype was counted once. One end of the junction fails to match germline, which may point to a read error. The CDR3 spells CASRAEYSSYEQCF. The CDR3 DNA sequence: TGTGCCAGCAGGGCTGAATACAGCTCCTACGAGCAGTGCTTC. The chain combines TRBV12-3 or TRBV12-4 with TRBJ2-7; D gene uncertain. The CDR3 runs 14 residues.